What follows are 30 T cell receptor beta chains derived from one specimen sequenced in a study of beta chain features in type 1 diabetes. Expressed TCRB transcripts were sequenced after all isolated RNA was converted to cDNA. TCRdb's table, derived via immunoSEQ multiplex PCR, lists solely in-frame clones and lacks some. Among 240,000 or so clones listed, about 70% were seen once. Source material: naive CD4+ T cells from blood. Receptors were obtained from a young man in good health.

This chain links TRBV5-6 with TRBJ2-1; 7 positions agree with TRBD2. Germline CDR1 reads SGHDT; CDR2 reads YYEEEE. The ends lost 3 bases at V and 8 bases at J; junction bases unmatched: 5. This CDR3 has 13 amino acids. This chain's CDR3 is CASSSQRGHEQFF. Here the CDR3 DNA reads TGTGCCAGCAGCTCGCAGCGGGGCCATGAGCAGTTCTTC.

In this sample, this clone turned up a few times. The chain couples TRBV2 to TRBJ2-7; perhaps TRBD2 as D (6 bases). CDR3 length equals 14 residues. Germline CDR1 SNHLY, CDR2 FYNNEI. V was trimmed by 7 bases and J by 2 bases, leaving 15 bases between them. This CDR3 reads CASTELRDPYEQYF. As DNA, the CDR3 is TGTGCCAGCACCGAGCTGCGGGATCCCTACGAGCAGTACTTC. Full variable domain (rest looked up from reference TRBV2 and TRBJ2-7): EPEVTQTPSHQVTQMGQEVILRCVPISNHLYFYWYRQILGQKVEFLVSFYNNEISEKSEIFDDQFSVERPDGSNFTLKIRSTKLEDSAMYFCASTELRDPYEQYFGPGTRLTVT.

The genes are TRBV1 and TRBJ2-7; the table's D call, TRBD2, was not checked against the DNA. TRBV1 is termed a pseudogene. The CDR3 is 15 residues long. The CDR3 spells CTSSFILAGGQEQYF. The CDR3 nucleotides read TGCACCAGCAGTTTCATACTAGCGGGAGGGCAAGAGCAGTACTTC.

The chain couples TRBV29-1 to TRBJ1-5; 9 bases align to TRBD1. Germline loops: CDR1 SQVTM, CDR2 ANQGSEA. The CDR3 runs to 14 residues. J gave up 4 bases and V 5 bases, and 6 bases lay outside the gene matches. CDR3 protein: CSVTGQGTNQPQHF. The CDR3 DNA is TGCAGCGTTACCGGACAGGGGACGAATCAGCCCCAGCATTTT.

The rearrangement joins TRBV10-3 to TRBJ2-7, with TRBD2 matching 9 bases. V gave up 11 bases and J gave up 3 bases; unmatched junction bases: 14. Germline V CDR1 and CDR2: ENHRY, SYGVKD. The CDR3 extends over 15 amino acids. As DNA, the CDR3 is TGTGCCTCGCAATCACCGTCTAGCGGGAACTACGAGCAGTACTTC. The encoded protein is CASQSPSSGNYEQYF.

Of note for this clone: The sample contains more than one DNA sequence encoding this CDR3. V is TRBV5-1 and J is TRBJ2-1; D is perhaps TRBD2 (6 bases). Per germline, CDR1 SGHRS and CDR2 YFSETQ. V lost 4 bases to trimming and J lost 4 bases, with 12 bases between them. CDR3 length: 14 amino acids. The CDR3 loop reads CASSPGGTYNEQFF. CDR3 nucleotides: TGCGCCAGCAGCCCCGGAGGGACTTACAATGAGCAGTTCTTC.

The V gene is TRBV27, the J gene TRBJ2-1; D may correspond to TRBD1 or TRBD2 (6 bases each). V lost 8 bases to trimming and J lost 8 bases, with 19 bases between them. Germline loops: CDR1 MNHEY, CDR2 SMNVEV (reference sequence). The CDR3 is 14 residues long. The DNA for the CDR3 is TGTGCCAGCTGCCTCCGGGGGCCTGGAGATGAGCAGTTCTTC. It encodes CASCLRGPGDEQFF.

This clone was seen only a few times. This sequence joins TRBV30 and TRBJ1-1; D uncertain. The ends were cut back, 0 bases at V and 4 bases at J, with 6 bases in the middle. Germline values: CDR1 GTSNPN, CDR2 SVGIG (reference sequence). This CDR3 comprises 12 residues. Here the CDR3 reads CAWSVRLTEAFF. CDR3 coding DNA: TGTGCCTGGAGTGTACGGCTCACTGAAGCTTTCTTT.

The rearrangement uses TRBV30 and TRBJ1-1; TRBD1 might be the D (5 bases). Per germline, CDR1 GTSNPN and CDR2 SVGIG (reference sequence). V gave up 5 bases and J gave up 1 base, with 14 bases separating them. There are 14 residues in the CDR3. The CDR3 region is CAWGGLTGNTEAFF. CDR3 sequence (DNA): TGTGCCTGGGGGGGACTGACCGGGAACACTGAAGCTTTCTTT. Combining the CDR3 with reference TRBV30 and TRBJ1-1 gives the whole variable domain SQTIHQWPATLVQPVGSPLSLECTVEGTSNPNLYWYRQAAGRGLQLLFYSVGIGQISSEVPQNLSASRPQDRQFILSSKKLLLSDSGFYLCAWGGLTGNTEAFFGQGTRLTVV.

The gene calls are TRBV30 and TRBJ2-2; D unresolved. The CDR3 has 13 amino acids. Trimming took 1 base from V and 4 from J, leaving 7 bases between them. Germline CDR1 reads GTSNPN; CDR2 reads SVGIG (reference sequence). The CDR3 DNA reads TGTGCCTGGAGTGCTCAAAGCACCGGGGAGCTGTTTTTT. Its translation is CAWSAQSTGELFF.

The sample holds a few counts of this clone. The sample carries other DNA sequences with the same CDR3. This chain uses TRBV7-9 with TRBJ1-5, with D hard to call. CDR3 length: 12 residues. The V gene lost 3 bases and the J gene lost 2 bases, with 2 bases spanning the gap. Germline V gene data show CDR1 as SEHNR and CDR2 as FQNEAQ (reference sequence). The CDR3 is CASSLGNQPQHF. DNA for the CDR3: TGTGCCAGCAGCTTGGGCAATCAGCCCCAGCATTTT.

The chain uses TRBV10-3 and TRBJ2-1; tentative D call: TRBD2 (7 bases). Germline assignment: CDR1 ENHRY and CDR2 SYGVKD. The CDR3 runs 13 residues. V was cut by 10 bases and J by 9 bases, with 19 bases left in between. Here the CDR3 reads CATAGAGPGEQFF. Written as DNA, the CDR3 is TGTGCCACGGCGGGGGCCGGCCCCGGTGAGCAGTTCTTC.

The rearrangement joins TRBV7-2 to TRBJ2-1, with 12 nucleotides matching TRBD2. V lost 6 bases to trimming and J lost 4 bases; unmatched junction nucleotides: 4. Germline loops: CDR1 SGHTA, CDR2 FQGNSA. The CDR3 sequence is 15 residues long. Here the CDR3 DNA reads TGTGCCAGCAGGACTAGCGGGGGACCTTACAATGAGCAGTTCTTC. Its translation is CASRTSGGPYNEQFF.

J is TRBJ1-2 and V is TRBV30; 11 bases are a match to TRBD1. With 2 bases clipped from V and 8 bases from J, the junction kept 13 bases outside the gene matches. This CDR3 region has 16 residues. The germline V gene encodes CDR1 GTSNPN and CDR2 SVGIG (reference sequence). The CDR3 nucleotides read TGTGCCTGGAGTTCCCCGGGACAGGGGGTTTTATGGGGCTACACCTTC. Translated, it gives CAWSSPGQGVLWGYTF.

DNA of the CDR3: TGTGCCATCAGCCCGGGCGGGACTAGTACCGATACGCAGTATTTT. This gives the protein CAISPGGTSTDTQYF. The gene calls are TRBV10-3 and TRBJ2-3, with 8 bases aligning to TRBD2. The CDR3 has 15 residues. V shed 6 bases and J 6 bases; nucleotides not matched to a gene: 11. The V gene's germline CDR1 is ENHRY and CDR2 SYGVKD.

This rearrangement joins TRBV30 to TRBJ2-7, with D tentatively TRBD1 (6 bases). V lost 1 base to trimming and J lost 3 bases, with 13 bases between them. Germline CDR1 and CDR2: GTSNPN and SVGIG (reference sequence). This CDR3 contains 14 residues. The chain's CDR3 is CAWSAQTGGYEQYF. DNA of the CDR3: TGTGCCTGGAGTGCCCAGACAGGCGGCTACGAGCAGTACTTC.

This clone appeared once. The chain uses TRBV28 and TRBJ2-4; D remains ambiguous. Trimming took 5 bases from V and 0 from J, leaving 11 bases between them. Germline lookup yields CDR1 MDHEN and CDR2 SYDVKM. There are 15 residues in the CDR3. The CDR3 nucleotides read TGTGCCAGCAGTCCGACGCAGCTAGCCAAAAACATTCAGTACTTC. This gives the protein CASSPTQLAKNIQYF.

The chain carries TRBV30 and TRBJ2-1; 9 bases match TRBD2. Trimming removed 3 bases from V and 1 base from J; junction bases left unmatched: 10. The CDR3 has 17 residues. Germline lookup yields CDR1 GTSNPN and CDR2 SVGIG (reference sequence). CDR3 nucleotide sequence: TGTGCCTGGAGCGCGACTAGCGGATCAGGATCCTACAATGAGCAGTTCTTC. It codes for CAWSATSGSGSYNEQFF.

J is TRBJ1-1 and V is TRBV30, with a weak D call TRBD1 (5 bases). The CDR3 consists of 12 residues. V gave up 4 bases and J gave up 4 bases, with 10 bases separating them. Germline V gene data show CDR1 as GTSNPN and CDR2 as SVGIG (reference sequence). CDR3 DNA: TGTGCCTGGACCCAGGGACGCACTGAAGCTTTCTTT. Translation gives CAWTQGRTEAFF.

This chain links TRBV10-3 with TRBJ2-5, with D perhaps given as TRBD1 or TRBD2 (5 bases each). The CDR3 has 14 residues. Trimming removed 4 bases at V and 5 bases at J, with 14 bases between. Germline CDR1 is ENHRY and CDR2 is SYGVKD. DNA of the CDR3: TGTGCCATCAGTGCCCGGGGCAGGGTGGAGACCCAGTACTTC. It is translated as CAISARGRVETQYF.

V usage is TRBV29-1 and J usage is TRBJ2-7; D uncertain. The CDR3 contains 14 residues. Germline CDR1 SQVTM, CDR2 ANQGSEA. V shed 0 bases and J shed 0 bases, with 9 bases lying between them. The CDR3 protein is CSVEDRGRSYEQYF. DNA of the CDR3: TGCAGCGTTGAAGATCGAGGACGCTCCTACGAGCAGTACTTC.

This clone has more than one count but fewer than ten. This chain connects TRBV21-1 to TRBJ1-1. TRBV21-1 is given as a pseudogene. The CDR3 is made up of 11 amino acids. In DNA, the CDR3 is TGTGCCAGTCAGGGAGTGGCTGAAGCTTTCTTT. It is translated as CASQGVAEAFF.

This rearrangement joins TRBV11-2 to TRBJ2-1, with 9 nucleotides matching TRBD2. Trimming removed 5 bases from V and 16 bases from J; junction bases left unmatched: 9. This CDR3 has 12 amino acids. Germline V gene data show CDR1 as SGHAT and CDR2 as FQNNGV. The CDR3 loop is CASSPSGTSKFF. The CDR3 coding sequence is TGTGCCAGCAGCCCCTCCGGGACTAGCAAATTCTTC.

The chain employs TRBV4-2 and TRBJ2-3; 8 bases are a match to TRBD2. J gave up 1 base and V 3 bases, and 9 bases lay outside the gene matches. CDR1 and CDR2 (germline): LGHNA, YNFKEQ. This CDR3 comprises 17 residues. The CDR3 sequence is CASSQARSGGGTDTQYF. DNA of the CDR3: TGTGCCAGCAGCCAGGCGCGGTCGGGGGGGGGCACAGATACGCAGTATTTT.

The chain carries TRBV14 and TRBJ2-5; D gene unclear. Germline-derived CDR1 and CDR2 are SGHDN and FVKESK. Trimming left V 1 base short and J 4 bases short, with 7 bases between. CDR3 length: 13 residues. CDR3 residues: CASSQGRRETQYF. Written as DNA, the CDR3 is TGTGCCAGCAGCCAAGGGCGAAGAGAGACCCAGTACTTC.

This clone was counted between two and nine times. CDR3 region: CAWRVGVYNEQFF. The CDR3 DNA is TGTGCCTGGAGGGTAGGGGTTTACAATGAGCAGTTCTTC. The V and J genes are TRBV30 and TRBJ2-1; the D gene is possibly TRBD1 (5 bases). The CDR3 has 13 residues. V lost 3 bases and J lost 4, with 10 bases in between. The germline V gene has CDR1 GTSNPN and CDR2 SVGIG (reference sequence).

The chain has TRBV19 and TRBJ2-3, with D uncertain. Germline assignment: CDR1 LNHDA and CDR2 SQIVND (reference sequence). V lost 4 bases to trimming and J lost 2 bases, with 4 bases between them. The CDR3 consists of 12 residues. CDR3 sequence (DNA): TGTGCCAGTAGTACCAACACAGATACGCAGTATTTT. It codes for CASSTNTDTQYF.

This sequence joins TRBV10-3 and TRBJ2-7; possible D gene TRBD2, 5 bases. V shed 9 bases and J shed 6 bases, with 12 bases lying between them. Germline V gene sequence: CDR1 ENHRY, CDR2 SYGVKD. The CDR3 spans 11 residues. The CDR3 spells CAMRTAFEQYF. The CDR3 region has the DNA TGTGCCATGCGGACTGCTTTCGAGCAGTACTTC.

The rearrangement joins TRBV7-2 to TRBJ2-3, with D hard to call. Trimming shortened V by 1 base and J by 9 bases, and 17 bases separated the two germline ends. The CDR3 spans 15 residues. The germline V gene has CDR1 SGHTA and CDR2 FQGNSA. This CDR3 is CASSLGSPFLGTQYF. The CDR3 DNA is TGTGCCAGCAGCTTAGGATCCCCATTTCTCGGGACGCAGTATTTT. Full variable domain (remainder filled in from reference TRBV7-2 and TRBJ2-3): GAGVSQSPSNKVTEKGKDVELRCDPISGHTALYWYRQSLGQGLEFLIYFQGNSAPDKSGLPSDRFSAERTGGSVSTLTIQRTQQEDSAVYLCASSLGSPFLGTQYFGPGTRLTVL.

The CDR3 spells CASSEKPLGTDTQYF. CDR3 nucleotide sequence: TGTGCCAGCAGTGAAAAACCCCTTGGCACAGATACGCAGTATTTT. This chain connects TRBV2 to TRBJ2-3; D is undetermined. Germline CDR1 is SNHLY and CDR2 is FYNNEI. This CDR3 is 15 amino acids long. Deletions cut 2 bases from V and 1 base from J, with 10 bases between. Supplemented by reference TRBV2 and TRBJ2-3, the full variable domain reads EPEVTQTPSHQVTQMGQEVILRCVPISNHLYFYWYRQILGQKVEFLVSFYNNEISEKSEIFDDQFSVERPDGSNFTLKIRSTKLEDSAMYFCASSEKPLGTDTQYFGPGTRLTVL.